Following are 4 T cell receptor beta chains from one sample sequenced in a study of T cells in Graves' hyperthyroidism and ophthalmopathy. The source material, RNA transcripts, was used to amplify TCR beta CDR3 regions. RT-PCR in the first round (using the HTBI primer set) targeted the TCR CDR3. MiXCR, run by TCRdb on the multiplex PCR reads, gives a single entry per CDR3 protein. The profile shows approximately 700,000 distinct CDR3 sequences, about 17% of them singletons. Sample: blood. These receptors were taken from a man younger than 35 with Graves' hyperthyroidism.

The V gene is TRBV27, the J gene TRBJ2-1; 7 bases agree with TRBD2. This CDR3 has 19 amino acids. Per the germline V gene, CDR1 is MNHEY and CDR2 is SMNVEV (reference sequence). V lost 2 bases, J lost 3 bases, and 16 bases stayed unmatched. CDR3 in DNA: TGTGCCAGCAGTTTAAGGGCGGGAGAGGGTATTGCACGCTACAATGAGCAGTTCTTC. Amino acid sequence: CASSLRAGEGIARYNEQFF.

The rearrangement links TRBV20-1 to TRBJ1-2; 7 nucleotides match TRBD1. Per the germline V gene, CDR1 is DFQATT and CDR2 is SNEGSKA (reference sequence). This CDR3 contains 14 residues. The V segment lost 1 base and the J segment 2 bases; nucleotides outside the gene matches: 4. The CDR3 DNA reads TGCAGTGCTAGAGGGACAGGACCGAACTATGGCTACACCTTC. Translating gives CSARGTGPNYGYTF.

This clonotype was recorded at least ten times. This chain connects TRBV28 to TRBJ1-2, with 8 nucleotides matching TRBD1. CDR3 length: 15 residues. Germline trimming cut 4 bases from V and 5 bases from J; bases unmatched to any gene: 9. Germline V gene sequence: CDR1 MDHEN, CDR2 SYDVKM. The CDR3 protein is CASSSPAGTGYGYTF. CDR3 in DNA: TGTGCCAGCAGTTCGCCTGCCGGGACAGGATATGGCTACACCTTC.

The chain employs TRBV30 and TRBJ2-3; D unclear. Germline CDR1 GTSNPN, CDR2 SVGIG (reference sequence). Deletions cut 5 bases from V and 4 bases from J, with 7 bases between. The CDR3 sequence is 11 residues long. The CDR3 spells CAWGPADTQYF. The CDR3 DNA is TGTGCCTGGGGTCCGGCAGATACGCAGTATTTT.